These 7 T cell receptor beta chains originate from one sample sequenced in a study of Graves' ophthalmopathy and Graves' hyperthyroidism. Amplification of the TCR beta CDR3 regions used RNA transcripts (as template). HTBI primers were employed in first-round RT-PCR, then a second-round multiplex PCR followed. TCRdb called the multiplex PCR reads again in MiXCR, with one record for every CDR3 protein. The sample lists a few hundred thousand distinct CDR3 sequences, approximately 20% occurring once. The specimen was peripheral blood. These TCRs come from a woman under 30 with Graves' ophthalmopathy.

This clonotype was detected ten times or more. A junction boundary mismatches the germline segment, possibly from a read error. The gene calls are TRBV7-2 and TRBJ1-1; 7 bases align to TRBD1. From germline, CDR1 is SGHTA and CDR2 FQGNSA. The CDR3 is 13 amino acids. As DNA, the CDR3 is TGTGCCAGCAGCGTACAGGGGAGTACTGAAACTTTCTTT. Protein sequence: CASSVQGSTETFF.

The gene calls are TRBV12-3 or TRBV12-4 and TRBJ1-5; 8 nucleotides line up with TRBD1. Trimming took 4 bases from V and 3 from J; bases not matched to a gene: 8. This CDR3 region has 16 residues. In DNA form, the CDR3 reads TGTGCCAGCAGTTCGGCGGACAGGGACTCCAATCAGCCCCAGCATTTT. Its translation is CASSSADRDSNQPQHF.

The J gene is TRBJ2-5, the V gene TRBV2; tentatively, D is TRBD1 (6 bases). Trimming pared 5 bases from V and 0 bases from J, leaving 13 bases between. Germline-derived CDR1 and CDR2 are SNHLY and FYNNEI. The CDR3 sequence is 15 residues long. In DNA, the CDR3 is TGTGCCAGCAGTACGGCAGGGGTTTACCAAGAGACCCAGTACTTC. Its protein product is CASSTAGVYQETQYF.

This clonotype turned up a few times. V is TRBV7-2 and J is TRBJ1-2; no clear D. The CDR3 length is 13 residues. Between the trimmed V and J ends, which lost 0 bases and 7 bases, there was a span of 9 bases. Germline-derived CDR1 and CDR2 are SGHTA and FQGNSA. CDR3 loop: CASSLALLAGYTF. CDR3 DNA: TGTGCCAGCAGCTTAGCGCTCCTAGCTGGCTACACCTTC. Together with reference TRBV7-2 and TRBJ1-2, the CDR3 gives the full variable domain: GAGVSQSPSNKVTEKGKDVELRCDPISGHTALYWYRQSLGQGLEFLIYFQGNSAPDKSGLPSDRFSAERTGGSVSTLTIQRTQQEDSAVYLCASSLALLAGYTFGSGTRLTVV.

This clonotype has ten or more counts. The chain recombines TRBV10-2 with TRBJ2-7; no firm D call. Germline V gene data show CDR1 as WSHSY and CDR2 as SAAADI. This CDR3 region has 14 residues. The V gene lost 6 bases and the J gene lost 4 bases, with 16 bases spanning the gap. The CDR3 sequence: CASSSQLTNYEQYF. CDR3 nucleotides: TGCGCCAGCAGCTCCCAGCTGACGAATTACGAGCAGTACTTC.

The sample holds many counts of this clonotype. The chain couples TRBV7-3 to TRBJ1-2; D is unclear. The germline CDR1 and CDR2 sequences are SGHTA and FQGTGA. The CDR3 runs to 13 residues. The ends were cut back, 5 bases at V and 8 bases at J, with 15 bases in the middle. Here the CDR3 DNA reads TGTGCCAGCAGCCTAGGTCCGGGGAACGGCTACACCTTC. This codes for CASSLGPGNGYTF.

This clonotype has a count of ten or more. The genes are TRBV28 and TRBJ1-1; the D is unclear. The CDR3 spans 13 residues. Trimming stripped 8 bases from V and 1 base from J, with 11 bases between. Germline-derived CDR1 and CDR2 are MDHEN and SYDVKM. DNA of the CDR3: TGTGCCAGCTTTGCTAACGCGAACACTGAAGCTTTCTTT. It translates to CASFANANTEAFF.